This T cell receptor beta chain derives from a study of blood T cells in healthy people across ages. Germline CDR1 is SQVTM and CDR2 is ANQGSEA. The ends were cut back, 3 bases at V and 8 bases at J, with 13 bases in the middle. The CDR3 runs to 12 residues. As for this clonotype: Its antigen is not identified.

Overall study results and limits: Diversity was higher, and naive CD4+ cells more numerous, in long-lived donors than in aged donors.

A second PCR, run for roughly 7 to 12 cycles, used a sample-barcoded 5' primer plus a J-beta primer mix. Each CDR3 protein is one row after TCRdb ran MiXCR on the 5' RACE reads. The data contain about 1.5 million distinct CDR3 sequences, roughly 45% of them singletons. The sequenced sample was blood. The receptor's source is a young woman in good health. The chain recombines TRBV29-1 with TRBJ1-2, with unresolved D. The CDR3, as DNA: TGCAGCGTTGACGAGGGTGTTTTCGGCTACACCTTC. This encodes CSVDEGVFGYTF.